One and the same sample provided the 9 T cell receptor beta chains below, sequenced in a study of blood T cells in healthy people across ages. A J-beta primer mix and a sample-barcoded 5' primer were used in a second PCR of about 7 to 12 cycles. TCRdb re-called the 5' RACE reads through MiXCR, storing one row per CDR3 protein. This sample has fewer than 900,000 distinct CDR3 sequences, with 30% to 45% found just once. The sample taken for sequencing was blood. The receptors were gathered from a young man in good health.

This chain uses TRBV29-1 with TRBJ2-2; D remains ambiguous. The CDR3 contains 11 residues. Germline V gene data show CDR1 as SQVTM and CDR2 as ANQGSEA. Trimming removed 8 bases at V and 6 bases at J, with 10 bases between. The CDR3 region has the DNA TGCAGCTTGCGTGAGGCCGGGGAGCTGTTTTTT. Translating it yields CSLREAGELFF.

V usage is TRBV10-3 and J usage is TRBJ2-1; TRBD1 might be the D (6 bases). Germline loops: CDR1 ENHRY, CDR2 SYGVKD. V shed 7 bases and J shed 4 bases, with 26 bases lying between them. The CDR3 runs 18 residues. CDR3 residues: CAIKGDRSFPQNYNEQFF. The CDR3 DNA reads TGTGCCATCAAGGGAGACAGGAGCTTTCCCCAGAATTACAATGAGCAGTTCTTC.

Notes on this clonotype: The germline gene is not matched at one end of the junction; a read error may be the cause. This chain uses TRBV20-1 with TRBJ2-1; 8 nucleotides line up with TRBD2. The CDR3 runs to 15 residues. Germline V CDR1 and CDR2: DFQATT, SNEGSKA (reference sequence). CDR3 in DNA: TGCAGTGCCCCCAAGATTAGCGGGGTGGGCAATAAGCAGTTCTTC. Residues: CSAPKISGVGNKQFF.

The J gene is TRBJ1-2, the V gene TRBV6-1, with D unclear. The CDR3 covers 13 residues. Germline values: CDR1 MNHNS, CDR2 SASEGT. V gave up 8 bases and J gave up 4 bases, with 14 bases separating them. The CDR3 reads CASGSRTVYGYTF. The CDR3 DNA sequence: TGTGCCAGCGGGAGCCGGACGGTCTATGGCTACACCTTC.

The chain is built from TRBV3-1 and TRBJ1-6; D is uncertain. V lost 3 bases and J lost 9, with 12 bases in between. CDR1 and CDR2 (germline): LGHDT, YNNKEL (reference sequence). This CDR3 is built from 14 residues. The CDR3 loop reads CASSQGGLGSPLHF. DNA of the CDR3: TGTGCCAGCAGCCAGGGCGGCTTGGGTTCACCCCTCCACTTT. Variable domain in full (rest from reference TRBV3-1 and TRBJ1-6): DTAVSQTPKYLVTQMGNDKSIKCEQNLGHDTMYWYKQDSKKFLKIMFSYNNKELIINETVPNRFSPKSPDKAHLNLHINSLELGDSAVYFCASSQGGLGSPLHFGNGTRLTVT.

This clonotype came up a few times. The chain carries TRBV15 and TRBJ1-1, with TRBD1 matching over 9 bases. Unmatched junction bases numbered 1, after V lost 1 base and J lost 4 bases. CDR1 and CDR2 from the germline V gene are LNHNV and YYDKDF (reference sequence). The CDR3 has 14 amino acids. The CDR3 DNA is TGTGCCACCAGCAGAGCGGGACAGGGCACTGAAGCTTTCTTT. Protein: CATSRAGQGTEAFF. The whole variable domain, filled in from reference TRBV15 and TRBJ1-1, reads DAMVIQNPRYQVTQFGKPVTLSCSQTLNHNVMYWYQQKSSQAPKLLFHYYDKDFNNEADTPDNFQSRRPNTSFCFLDIRSPGLGDTAMYLCATSRAGQGTEAFFGQGTRLTVV.

This clonotype was detected only a few times. This rearrangement joins TRBV5-1 to TRBJ2-3; a weak D match, TRBD2 (6 bases). Trimming took off 4 bases at V and 2 bases at J, with 14 bases between the two ends. The CDR3 loop spans 15 amino acids. Germline CDR1 is SGHRS and CDR2 is YFSETQ. DNA for the CDR3: TGCGCCAGCAGCCTGGAGGGTGCGCACACAGATACGCAGTATTTT. The encoded protein is CASSLEGAHTDTQYF. Full variable domain (outside the CDR3, taken from reference TRBV5-1 and TRBJ2-3): KAGVTQTPRYLIKTRGQQVTLSCSPISGHRSVSWYQQTPGQGLQFLFEYFSETQRNKGNFPGRFSGRQFSNSRSEMNVSTLELGDSALYLCASSLEGAHTDTQYFGPGTRLTVL.

This clonotype was found many times. This chain joins TRBV10-3 and TRBJ1-5, with 10 bases aligning to TRBD1. The germline V gene encodes CDR1 ENHRY and CDR2 SYGVKD. Trimming removed 6 bases from V and 6 bases from J; junction bases left unmatched: 8. This CDR3 region has 15 residues. CDR3 loop: CAISAGQGLGQPQHF. The CDR3 DNA reads as TGTGCCATCAGCGCGGGACAGGGGTTAGGTCAGCCCCAGCATTTT.

The V call is TRBV19, the J call TRBJ1-5, with TRBD1 matching 7 bases. The length of the CDR3 is 19 residues. The germline CDR1 and CDR2 sequences are LNHDA and SQIVND (reference sequence). Losses at the gene ends were 6 bases for V and 7 bases for J; bases not matched to a gene: 24. CDR3 DNA sequence: TGTGCCAGTAGCCACATTCTCCCACAGGGGCCCATGATATGGCAGCCCCAGCATTTT. It yields the protein CASSHILPQGPMIWQPQHF.